These 6 T cell receptor beta chains share one sample of origin, sequenced in a study of blood T cell repertoires in COVID-19. Here immunoSEQ multiplex PCR was the method, and the copy in TCRdb shows in-frame clones only, minus some. The sample consists of about 240,000 clones, 75% to 85% of them appearing once. Specimen: peripheral blood. The receptor source for this set is a woman in her seventies with acute or convalescent COVID-19.

The gene calls are TRBV2 and TRBJ2-1; possible D gene TRBD2, 7 bases. CDR1 and CDR2 (germline): SNHLY, FYNNEI. The CDR3 loop spans 14 amino acids. V was trimmed by 6 bases and J by 1 base, leaving 10 bases between them. Here the CDR3 DNA reads TGTGCCAGCAGGAGGGGGGGGTCCTACAATGAGCAGTTCTTC. Its translation: CASRRGGSYNEQFF.

The J gene is TRBJ2-5, the V gene TRBV2; 7 positions match TRBD2. With V trimmed by 7 bases and J by 2 bases, 7 bases remained unmatched. CDR1 and CDR2 (germline): SNHLY, FYNNEI. This CDR3 has 14 amino acids. In nucleotides, the CDR3 is TGTGCCAGCACCCGAACTAGCGCACAAGAGACCCAGTACTTC. Translation gives CASTRTSAQETQYF.

The rearrangement joins TRBV7-2 to TRBJ1-2; a possible D gene is TRBD1 (5 bases). Between the trimmed V and J ends, which lost 5 bases and 8 bases, there was a span of 18 bases. The CDR3 runs to 14 residues. The germline V gene encodes CDR1 SGHTA and CDR2 FQGNSA. Written as DNA, the CDR3 is TGTGCCAGCAGCATCGGGTACGGAGGGGTAGGCTACACCTTC. Translation gives CASSIGYGGVGYTF.

The rearrangement links TRBV19 to TRBJ1-6, with no clear D. The ends were cut back, 11 bases at V and 0 bases at J, with 26 bases in the middle. CDR1 and CDR2 from the germline V gene are LNHDA and SQIVND (reference sequence). This CDR3 has 19 residues. The CDR3 coding sequence is TGTGCCGGATCCCCGCCGGCTAAGGCGGGGAGCTCCTATAATTCACCCCTCCACTTT. It yields the protein CAGSPPAKAGSSYNSPLHF.

This clone was found a few times. A read error may account for a junction end that differs from germline. The V gene is TRBV15, the J gene TRBJ1-5; the D is unclear. This CDR3 is built from 14 residues. The V gene's germline CDR1 is LNHNV and CDR2 YYDKDF (reference sequence). CDR3 DNA: TGTGCCACCAGCGGAGATAATAGCAATCAGCCCCAGCATTTT. The encoded protein is CATSGDNSNQPQHF.

The chain employs TRBV5-4 and TRBJ1-3, with TRBD1 as a possible D gene (5 bases). V was clipped by 4 bases and J by 4 bases, with 18 bases between them. The CDR3 spans 16 residues. Germline V CDR1 and CDR2: SGHNT, YYREEE (reference sequence). This chain's CDR3 is CASSGGAGGGGNTIYF. CDR3 DNA sequence: TGTGCCAGCAGCGGAGGGGCCGGTGGCGGGGGAAACACCATATATTTT.